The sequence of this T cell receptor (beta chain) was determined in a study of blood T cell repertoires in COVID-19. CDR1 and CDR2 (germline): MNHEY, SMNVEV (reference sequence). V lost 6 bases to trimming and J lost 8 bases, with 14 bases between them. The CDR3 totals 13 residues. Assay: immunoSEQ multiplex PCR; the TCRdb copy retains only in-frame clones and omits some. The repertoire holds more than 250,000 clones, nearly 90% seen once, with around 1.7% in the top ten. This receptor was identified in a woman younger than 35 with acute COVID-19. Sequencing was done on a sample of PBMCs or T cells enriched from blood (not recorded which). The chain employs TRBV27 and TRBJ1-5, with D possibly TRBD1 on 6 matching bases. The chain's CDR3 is CASSQAGVEPQHF. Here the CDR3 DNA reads TGTGCCAGCAGCCAAGCAGGGGTAGAGCCCCAGCATTTT.